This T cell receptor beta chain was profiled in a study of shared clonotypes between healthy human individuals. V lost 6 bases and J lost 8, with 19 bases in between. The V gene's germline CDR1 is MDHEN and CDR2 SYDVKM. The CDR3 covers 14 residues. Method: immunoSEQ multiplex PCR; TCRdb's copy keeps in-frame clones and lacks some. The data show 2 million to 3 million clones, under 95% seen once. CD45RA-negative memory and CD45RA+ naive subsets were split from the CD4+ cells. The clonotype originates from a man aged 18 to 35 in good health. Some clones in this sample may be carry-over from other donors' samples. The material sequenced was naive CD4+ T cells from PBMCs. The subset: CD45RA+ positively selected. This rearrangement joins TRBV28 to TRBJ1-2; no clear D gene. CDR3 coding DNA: TGTGCCAGCAGCCCCCCGGGCCTCTCCCGAGGCTACACCTTC. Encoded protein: CASSPPGLSRGYTF.